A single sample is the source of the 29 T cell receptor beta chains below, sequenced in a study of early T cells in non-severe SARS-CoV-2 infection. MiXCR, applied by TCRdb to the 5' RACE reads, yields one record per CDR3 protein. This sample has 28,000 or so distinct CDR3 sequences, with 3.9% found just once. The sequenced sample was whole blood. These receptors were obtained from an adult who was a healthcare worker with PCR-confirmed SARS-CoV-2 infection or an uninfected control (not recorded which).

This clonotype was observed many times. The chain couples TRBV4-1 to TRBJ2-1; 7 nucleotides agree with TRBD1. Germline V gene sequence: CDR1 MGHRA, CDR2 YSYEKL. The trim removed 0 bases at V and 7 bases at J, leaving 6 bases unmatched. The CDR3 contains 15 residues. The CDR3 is CASSQEKGARNEQFF. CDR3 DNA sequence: TGCGCCAGCAGCCAAGAAAAGGGGGCGCGGAATGAGCAGTTCTTC.

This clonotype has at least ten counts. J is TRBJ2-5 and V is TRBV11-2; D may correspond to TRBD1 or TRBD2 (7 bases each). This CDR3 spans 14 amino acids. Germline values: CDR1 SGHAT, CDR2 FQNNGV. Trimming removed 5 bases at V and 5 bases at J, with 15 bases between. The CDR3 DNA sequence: TGTGCCAGCAGCGCCCACAGGGGAGGGGAGACCCAGTACTTC. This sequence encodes CASSAHRGGETQYF.

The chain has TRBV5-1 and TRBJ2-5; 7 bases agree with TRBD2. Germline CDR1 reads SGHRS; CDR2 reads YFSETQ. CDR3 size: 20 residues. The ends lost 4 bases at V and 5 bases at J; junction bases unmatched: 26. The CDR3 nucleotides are TGCGCCAGCAGCAAATCCCCTAGCGGAGTAAAGCTCCCCTTGTGGGAGACCCAGTACTTC. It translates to CASSKSPSGVKLPLWETQYF.

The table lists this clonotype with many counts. The chain's CDR3 is CASSQGGIQGQPQHF. As DNA, the CDR3 is TGTGCCAGCAGCCAAGGGGGTATTCAGGGTCAGCCCCAGCATTTT. The chain combines TRBV3-1 with TRBJ1-5, with a weak D call TRBD1 (5 bases). V was pared by 1 base and J by 6 bases, with 13 bases between. Germline V gene sequence: CDR1 LGHDT, CDR2 YNNKEL (reference sequence). The CDR3 totals 15 residues.

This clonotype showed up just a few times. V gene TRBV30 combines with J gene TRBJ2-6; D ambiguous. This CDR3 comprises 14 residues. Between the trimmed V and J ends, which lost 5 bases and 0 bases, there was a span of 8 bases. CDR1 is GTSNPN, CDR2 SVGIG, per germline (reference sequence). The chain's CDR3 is CAWQGGSGANVLTF. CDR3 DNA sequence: TGTGCCTGGCAAGGCGGCTCTGGGGCCAACGTCCTGACTTTC.

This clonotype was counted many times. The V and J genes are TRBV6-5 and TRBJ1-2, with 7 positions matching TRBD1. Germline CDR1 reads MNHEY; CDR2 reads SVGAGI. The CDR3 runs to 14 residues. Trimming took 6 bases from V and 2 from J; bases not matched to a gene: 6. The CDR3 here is CASSSGTANYGYTF. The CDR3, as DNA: TGTGCCAGCAGCTCCGGGACAGCGAACTATGGCTACACCTTC.

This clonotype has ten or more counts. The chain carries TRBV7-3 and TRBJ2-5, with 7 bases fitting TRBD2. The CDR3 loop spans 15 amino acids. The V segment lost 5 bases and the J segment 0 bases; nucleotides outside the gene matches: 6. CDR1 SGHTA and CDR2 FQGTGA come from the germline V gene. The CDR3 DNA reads TGTGCCAGCAGCCACGGGGAGGGGAACCAAGAGACCCAGTACTTC. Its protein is CASSHGEGNQETQYF.

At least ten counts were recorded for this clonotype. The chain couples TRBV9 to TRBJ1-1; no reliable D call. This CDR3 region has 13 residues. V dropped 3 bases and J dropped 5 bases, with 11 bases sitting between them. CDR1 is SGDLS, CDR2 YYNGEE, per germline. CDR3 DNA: TGTGCCAGCAGCGCCTTCTCACAGACTGAAGCTTTCTTT. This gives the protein CASSAFSQTEAFF.

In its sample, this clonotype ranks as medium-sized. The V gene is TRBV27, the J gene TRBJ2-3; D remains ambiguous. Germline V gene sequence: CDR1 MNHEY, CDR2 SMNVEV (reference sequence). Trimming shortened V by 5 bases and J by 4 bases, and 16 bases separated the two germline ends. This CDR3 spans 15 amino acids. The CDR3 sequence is CASSVGGWGADTQYF. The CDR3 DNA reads TGTGCCAGCAGTGTGGGCGGCTGGGGTGCAGATACGCAGTATTTT.

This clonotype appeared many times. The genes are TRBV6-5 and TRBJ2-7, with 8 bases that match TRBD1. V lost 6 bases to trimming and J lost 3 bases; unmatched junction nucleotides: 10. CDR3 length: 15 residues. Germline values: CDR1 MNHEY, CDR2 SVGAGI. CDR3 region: CASSRSLDRVYEQYF. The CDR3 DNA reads TGTGCCAGCAGCCGGAGCCTGGACAGGGTCTACGAGCAGTACTTC.

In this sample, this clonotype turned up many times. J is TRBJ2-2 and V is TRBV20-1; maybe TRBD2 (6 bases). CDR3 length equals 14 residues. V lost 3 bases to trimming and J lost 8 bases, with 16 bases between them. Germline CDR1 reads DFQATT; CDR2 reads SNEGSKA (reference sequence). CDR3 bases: TGCAGTGCTAGTCCTTTCGGGGAGGTGGGGGAGCTGTTTTTT. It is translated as CSASPFGEVGELFF.

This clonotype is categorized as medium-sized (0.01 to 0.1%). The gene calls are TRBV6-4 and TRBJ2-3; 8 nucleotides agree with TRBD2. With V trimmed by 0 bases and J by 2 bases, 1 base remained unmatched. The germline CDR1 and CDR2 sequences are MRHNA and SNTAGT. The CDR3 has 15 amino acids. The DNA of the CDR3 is TGTGCCAGCAGTGACTCGCGGGAGGCCACAGATACGCAGTATTTT. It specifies CASSDSREATDTQYF.

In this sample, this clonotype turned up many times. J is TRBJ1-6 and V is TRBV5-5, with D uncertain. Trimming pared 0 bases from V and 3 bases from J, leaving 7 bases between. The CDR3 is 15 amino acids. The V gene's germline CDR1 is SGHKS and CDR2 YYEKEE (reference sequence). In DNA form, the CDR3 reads TGTGCCAGCAGCTTGGGACCGGGCTATAATTCACCCCTCCACTTT. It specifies CASSLGPGYNSPLHF.

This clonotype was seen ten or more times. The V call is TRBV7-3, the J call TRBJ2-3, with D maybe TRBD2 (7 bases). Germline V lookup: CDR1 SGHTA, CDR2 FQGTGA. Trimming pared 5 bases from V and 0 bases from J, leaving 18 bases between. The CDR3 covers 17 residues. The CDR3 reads CASSPYPGGLSTDTQYF. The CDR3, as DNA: TGTGCCAGCAGCCCCTACCCGGGGGGCCTCAGCACAGATACGCAGTATTTT. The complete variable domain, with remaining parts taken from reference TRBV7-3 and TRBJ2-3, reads GAGVSQTPSNKVTEKGKYVELRCDPISGHTALYWYRQSLGQGPEFLIYFQGTGAADDSGLPNDRFFAVRPEGSVSTLKIQRTERGDSAVYLCASSPYPGGLSTDTQYFGPGTRLTVL.

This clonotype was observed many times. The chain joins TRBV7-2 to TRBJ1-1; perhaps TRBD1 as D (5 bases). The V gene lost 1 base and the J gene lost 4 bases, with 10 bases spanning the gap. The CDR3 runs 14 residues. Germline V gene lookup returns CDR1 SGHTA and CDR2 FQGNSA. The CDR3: CASSLGWGITEAFF. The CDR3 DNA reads TGTGCCAGCAGCTTAGGTTGGGGGATCACTGAAGCTTTCTTT.

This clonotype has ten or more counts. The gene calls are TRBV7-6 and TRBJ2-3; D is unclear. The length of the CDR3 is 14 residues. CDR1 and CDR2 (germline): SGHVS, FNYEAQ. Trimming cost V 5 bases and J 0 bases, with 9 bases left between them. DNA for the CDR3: TGTGCCAGCAGCCCCGTCGGTAGCACAGATACGCAGTATTTT. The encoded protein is CASSPVGSTDTQYF.

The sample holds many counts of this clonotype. CDR3 region: CATSRNRMNTEAFF. CDR3 bases: TGTGCCACCAGCAGGAATAGAATGAACACTGAAGCTTTCTTT. The V and J genes are TRBV15 and TRBJ1-1; unclear D gene. The CDR3 consists of 14 residues. Germline lookup yields CDR1 LNHNV and CDR2 YYDKDF (reference sequence). V was pared by 3 bases and J by 0 bases, with 8 bases between.

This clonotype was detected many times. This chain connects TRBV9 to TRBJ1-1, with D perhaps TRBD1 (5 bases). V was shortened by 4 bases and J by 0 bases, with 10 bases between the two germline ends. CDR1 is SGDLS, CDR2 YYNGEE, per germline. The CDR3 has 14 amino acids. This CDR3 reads CASSSRGLNTEAFF. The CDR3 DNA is TGTGCCAGCAGCTCGCGGGGGTTGAACACTGAAGCTTTCTTT.

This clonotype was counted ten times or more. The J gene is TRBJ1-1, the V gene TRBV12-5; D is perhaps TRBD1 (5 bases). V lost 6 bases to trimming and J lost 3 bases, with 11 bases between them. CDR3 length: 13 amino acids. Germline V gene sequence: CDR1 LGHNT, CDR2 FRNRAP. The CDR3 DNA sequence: TGTGCTAGTGGCTGGGACTGGGACACTGAAGCTTTCTTT. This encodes CASGWDWDTEAFF.

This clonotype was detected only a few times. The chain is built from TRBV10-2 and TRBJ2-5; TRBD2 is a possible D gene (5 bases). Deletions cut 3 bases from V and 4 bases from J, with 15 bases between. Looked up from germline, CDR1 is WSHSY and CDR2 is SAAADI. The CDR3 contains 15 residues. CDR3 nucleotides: TGCGCCAGCAGTGACCTAGCTTCGGGTTTAGAGACCCAGTACTTC. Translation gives CASSDLASGLETQYF.

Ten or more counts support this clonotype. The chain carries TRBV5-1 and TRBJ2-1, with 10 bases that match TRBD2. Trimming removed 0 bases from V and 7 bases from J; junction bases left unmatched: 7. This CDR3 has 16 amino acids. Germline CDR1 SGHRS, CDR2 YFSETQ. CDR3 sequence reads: CASSLGAGGLRNEQFF. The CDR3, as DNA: TGCGCCAGCAGCTTGGGAGCGGGAGGGCTACGGAATGAGCAGTTCTTC.

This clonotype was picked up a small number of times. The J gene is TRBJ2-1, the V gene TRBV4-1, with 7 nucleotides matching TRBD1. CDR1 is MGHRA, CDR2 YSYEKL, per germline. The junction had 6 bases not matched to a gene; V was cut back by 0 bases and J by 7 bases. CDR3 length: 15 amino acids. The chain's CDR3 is CASSQEGDRVNEQFF. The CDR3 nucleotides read TGCGCCAGCAGCCAAGAGGGAGACAGGGTGAATGAGCAGTTCTTC.

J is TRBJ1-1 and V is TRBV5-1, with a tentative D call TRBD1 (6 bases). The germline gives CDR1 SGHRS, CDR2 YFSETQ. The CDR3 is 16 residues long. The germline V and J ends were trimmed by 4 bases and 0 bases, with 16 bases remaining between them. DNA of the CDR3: TGCGCCAGCAGCCCGGGGGCGGCGACCTTGAACACTGAAGCTTTCTTT. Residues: CASSPGAATLNTEAFF.

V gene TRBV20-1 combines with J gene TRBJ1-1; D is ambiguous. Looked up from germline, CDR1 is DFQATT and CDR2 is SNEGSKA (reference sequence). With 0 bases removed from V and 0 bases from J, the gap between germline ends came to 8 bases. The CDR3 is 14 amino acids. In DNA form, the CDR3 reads TGCAGTGCTAGAGATTCTCGGATGAACACTGAAGCTTTCTTT. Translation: CSARDSRMNTEAFF.

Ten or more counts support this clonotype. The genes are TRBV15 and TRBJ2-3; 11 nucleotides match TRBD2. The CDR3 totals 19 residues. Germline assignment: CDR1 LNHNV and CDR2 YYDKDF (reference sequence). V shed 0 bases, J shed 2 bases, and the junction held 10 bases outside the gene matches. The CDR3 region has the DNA TGTGCCACCAGCAGAGATCGCCCTAGCGGGGGGAAAGTCACAGATACGCAGTATTTT. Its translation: CATSRDRPSGGKVTDTQYF.

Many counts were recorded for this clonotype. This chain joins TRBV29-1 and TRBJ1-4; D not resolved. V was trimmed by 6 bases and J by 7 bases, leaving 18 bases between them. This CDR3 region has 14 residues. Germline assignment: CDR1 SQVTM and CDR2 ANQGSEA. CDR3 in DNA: TGCAGCGTCAATCGGGTCTCAGGTAGTGAAAAACTGTTTTTT. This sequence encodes CSVNRVSGSEKLFF.

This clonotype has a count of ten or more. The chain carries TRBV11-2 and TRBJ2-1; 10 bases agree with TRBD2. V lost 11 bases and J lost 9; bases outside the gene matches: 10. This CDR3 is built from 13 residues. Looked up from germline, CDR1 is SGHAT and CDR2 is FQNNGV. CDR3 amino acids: CAWKSGRAPEQFF. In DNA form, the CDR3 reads TGTGCCTGGAAGAGCGGGAGGGCCCCTGAGCAGTTCTTC.

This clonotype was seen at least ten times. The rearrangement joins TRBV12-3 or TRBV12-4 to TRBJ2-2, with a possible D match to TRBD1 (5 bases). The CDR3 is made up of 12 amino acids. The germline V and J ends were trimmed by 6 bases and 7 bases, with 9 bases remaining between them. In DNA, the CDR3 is TGTGCCAGCAGCTCCAGGGTCGGGGAGCTGTTTTTT. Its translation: CASSSRVGELFF.

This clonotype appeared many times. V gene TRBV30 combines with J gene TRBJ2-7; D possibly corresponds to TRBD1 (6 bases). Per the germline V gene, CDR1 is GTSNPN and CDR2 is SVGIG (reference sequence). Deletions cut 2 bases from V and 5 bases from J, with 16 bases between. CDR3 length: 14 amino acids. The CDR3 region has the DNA TGTGCCTGGAGTCCCAAAAGGGACAATCACGAGCAGTACTTC. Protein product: CAWSPKRDNHEQYF.